This entry lists 3 T cell receptor beta chains sequenced from one sample in a study of cytomegalovirus exposure and HLA in healthy donors. Researchers ran the PCR with 60 Vbeta and 13 Jbeta primers. TCRdb's table, derived via immunoSEQ multiplex PCR, lists solely in-frame clones and lacks some. The sample yields about 120,000 clones, around two thirds seen once. The specimen sequenced was PBMCs. The receptors originated from a human donor in good health.

CDR3 loop: CASSRNRDSDYQPQHF. The CDR3 DNA is TGTGCCAGCAGCCGAAACCGGGACAGCGATTATCAGCCCCAGCATTTT. This chain joins TRBV27 and TRBJ1-5; 7 nucleotides match TRBD1. This CDR3 is built from 16 residues. V was pared by 6 bases and J by 5 bases, with 13 bases of the junction left unmatched. Germline V gives CDR1 MNHEY, CDR2 SMNVEV (reference sequence).

The chain carries TRBV7-2 and TRBJ2-5, with D uncertain. V lost 4 bases to trimming and J lost 5 bases, with 11 bases between them. The CDR3 is 13 amino acids. The germline gives CDR1 SGHTA, CDR2 FQGNSA. The CDR3 sequence is CASSSSFGETQYF. CDR3 sequence (DNA): TGTGCCAGCAGCTCCTCCTTCGGGGAGACCCAGTACTTC.

This clone has just one count. The V gene is TRBV11-3, the J gene TRBJ2-1; 7 bases are a match to TRBD2. This CDR3 comprises 15 residues. Unmatched junction bases numbered 8, after V lost 5 bases and J lost 4 bases. Germline V gene data show CDR1 as SGHNT and CDR2 as YENEEA. The DNA for the CDR3 is TGTGCCAGCAGCGACCCCGGGACTAATTACAATGAGCAGTTCTTC. This translates into CASSDPGTNYNEQFF.